This T cell receptor beta chain was sequenced during a study of T cell changes during pregnancy in multiple sclerosis. The CDR3 is 17 amino acids. Trimming left V 0 bases short and J 0 bases short, with 11 bases between. CDR1 is MGHRA and CDR2 is YSYEKL in the germline V gene. Repertoires were generated with immunoSEQ multiplex PCR, while TCRdb's copy carries only in-frame clones and drops some. The table includes about 25,000 clones, roughly 86% detected once. The chain combines TRBV4-1 with TRBJ1-4, with a tentative D call TRBD1 (5 bases). The sequencing here drew on CD8+ T cells from peripheral blood mononuclear cells, taken in the first trimester of pregnancy. The TCR comes from a female donor in good health, enrolled as a control in a pregnancy study. The CDR3 DNA sequence: TGCGCCAGCAGCCAAGATAAGGGGTGGGCAACTAATGAAAAACTGTTTTTT. Amino acid sequence: CASSQDKGWATNEKLFF.